The rows below give T cell receptor beta chains drawn from one sample of a study of OX40 agonist ivuxolimab in advanced cancers. The protocol was immunoSEQ multiplex PCR, while the TCRdb copy is restricted to in-frame clones and leaves out a portion. The sample yields around 58,000 clones, 84% seen once. This sample comprised CD4+ or CD8+ T cells sorted from blood, obtained in a trial of the OX40 agonist ivuxolimab. The receptors stem from an adult with an advanced solid tumor such as melanoma, head and neck, liver or kidney cancer. The CDR3 runs from the conserved cysteine through the conserved F or W. D genes are given only for firm matches. The listing skips clone size in some rows; elsewhere it reads once, few, many or a size class.

abundance	d_gene	v_gene	j_gene	CDR3aa	CDR3nt
-	-	TRBV30	TRBJ2-6	CAWSGLYSGANVLTF	TGTGCCTGGAGTGGGTTATACTCTGGGGCCAACGTCCTGACTTTC
-	TRBD1	TRBV7-2	TRBJ1-5	CASSPGTAVPQPQHF	TGTGCCAGCAGCCCCGGGACAGCCGTCCCTCAGCCCCAGCATTTT
few	-	TRBV5-6	TRBJ2-7	CASSLMGLTYEQYF	TGTGCCAGCAGCTTGATGGGACTCACCTACGAGCAGTACTTC
-	TRBD1	TRBV4-2	TRBJ1-5	CASSQSGTGGVLNQPQHF	TGTGCCAGCAGCCAATCCGGGACAGGGGGGGTCCTGAATCAGCCCCAGCATTTT
-	-	TRBV5-4	TRBJ1-6	CASSQINSPLHF	TGTGCCAGCAGCCAGATTAATTCACCCCTCCACTTT
-	-	TRBV19	TRBJ1-5	CASSIMDGPYQPQHF	TGTGCCAGTAGTATTATGGACGGACCTTATCAGCCCCAGCATTTT
-	-	TRBV5-1	TRBJ2-1	CASSLRVDNEQFF	TGCGCCAGCAGCTTAAGGGTGGACAATGAGCAGTTCTTC
-	-	TRBV6-9	TRBJ2-3	CASSPGPRGTQYF	TGCGCCAGCAGTCCCGGGCCCCGGGGTACGCAGTATTTT
-	-	TRBV11-2	TRBJ1-2	CASSPELNYGYTF	TGTGCCAGCAGCCCCGAACTTAACTATGGCTACACCTTC
-	TRBD2	TRBV7-9	TRBJ2-3	CASSPYGSAGGTDTQYF	TGTGCCAGCAGCCCCTACGGGTCGGCGGGGGGCACAGATACGCAGTATTTT
-	TRBD1	TRBV19	TRBJ1-4	CASSISGQGFEKLFF	TGTGCCAGTAGTATCAGCGGACAGGGATTTGAAAAACTGTTTTTT
-	-	TRBV28	TRBJ1-3	CASSPIRGAGNTIYF	TGTGCCAGCAGTCCCATCAGGGGTGCTGGAAACACCATATATTTT
-	-	TRBV7-2	TRBJ2-2	CASSPMSGTANTGELFF	TGTGCCAGCAGTCCGATGTCGGGGACCGCGAACACCGGGGAGCTGTTTTTT